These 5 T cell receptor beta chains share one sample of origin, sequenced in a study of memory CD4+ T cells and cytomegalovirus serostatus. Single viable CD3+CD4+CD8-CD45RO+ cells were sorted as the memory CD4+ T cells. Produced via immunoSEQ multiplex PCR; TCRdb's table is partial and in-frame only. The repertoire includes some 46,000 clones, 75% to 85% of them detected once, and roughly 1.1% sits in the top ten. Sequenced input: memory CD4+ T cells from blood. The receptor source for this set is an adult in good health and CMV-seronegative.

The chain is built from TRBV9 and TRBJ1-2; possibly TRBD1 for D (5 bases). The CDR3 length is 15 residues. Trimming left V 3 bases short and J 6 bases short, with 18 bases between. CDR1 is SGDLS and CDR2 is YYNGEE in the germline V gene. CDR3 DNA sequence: TGTGCCAGCAGCGGGGAGTTGGGGGGGATGGATGGCTACACCTTC. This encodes CASSGELGGMDGYTF.

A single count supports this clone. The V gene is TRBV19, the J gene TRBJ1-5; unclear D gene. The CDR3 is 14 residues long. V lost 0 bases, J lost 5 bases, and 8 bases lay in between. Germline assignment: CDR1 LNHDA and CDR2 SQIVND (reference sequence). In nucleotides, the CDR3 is TGTGCCAGTAGTATAGAGGGCGGATATCAGCCCCAGCATTTT. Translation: CASSIEGGYQPQHF.

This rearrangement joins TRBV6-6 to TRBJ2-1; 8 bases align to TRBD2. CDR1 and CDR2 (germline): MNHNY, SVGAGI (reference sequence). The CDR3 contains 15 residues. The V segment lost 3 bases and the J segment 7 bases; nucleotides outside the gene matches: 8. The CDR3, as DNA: TGTGCCAGCAGTTATGACGGGAGGGCCTCAAATGAGCAGTTCTTC. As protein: CASSYDGRASNEQFF.

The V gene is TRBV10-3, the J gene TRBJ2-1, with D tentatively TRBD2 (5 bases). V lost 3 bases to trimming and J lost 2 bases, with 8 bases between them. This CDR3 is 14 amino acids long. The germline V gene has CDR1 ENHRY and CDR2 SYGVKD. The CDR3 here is CAISDTSPYNEQFF. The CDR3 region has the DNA TGTGCCATCAGTGACACTAGTCCCTACAATGAGCAGTTCTTC.

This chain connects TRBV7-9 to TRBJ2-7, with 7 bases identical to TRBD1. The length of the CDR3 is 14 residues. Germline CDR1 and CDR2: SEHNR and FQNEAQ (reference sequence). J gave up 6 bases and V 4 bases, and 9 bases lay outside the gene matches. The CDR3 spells CASSSLLRGSEQYF. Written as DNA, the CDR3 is TGTGCCAGCAGCTCGCTACTCAGGGGGAGCGAGCAGTACTTC. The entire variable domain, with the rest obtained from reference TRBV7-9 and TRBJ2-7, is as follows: DTGVSQNPRHKITKRGQNVTFRCDPISEHNRLYWYRQTLGQGPEFLTYFQNEAQLEKSRLLSDRFSAERPKGSFSTLEIQRTEQGDSAMYLCASSSLLRGSEQYFGPGTRLTVT.